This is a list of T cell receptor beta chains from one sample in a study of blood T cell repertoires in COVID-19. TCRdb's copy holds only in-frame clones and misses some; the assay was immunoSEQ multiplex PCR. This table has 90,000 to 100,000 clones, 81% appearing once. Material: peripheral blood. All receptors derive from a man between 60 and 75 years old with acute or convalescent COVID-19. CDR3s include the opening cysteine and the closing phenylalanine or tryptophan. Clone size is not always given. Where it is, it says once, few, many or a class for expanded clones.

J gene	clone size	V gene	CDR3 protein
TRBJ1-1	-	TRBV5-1	CASSLALANTEAFF
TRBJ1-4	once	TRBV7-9	CASSLGPYGQGTNEKLFF
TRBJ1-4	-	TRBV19	CASSPRGRVPNEKLFF
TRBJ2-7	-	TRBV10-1	CASSENRGPGYEQYF
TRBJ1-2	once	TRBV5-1	CASSWSWLDGYGYTF
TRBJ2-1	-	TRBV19	CASSLSTSGMYNEQFF
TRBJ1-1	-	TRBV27	CASSHSKGAGTEAFF
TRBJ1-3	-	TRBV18	CASSPGTGGPLSGNTIYF
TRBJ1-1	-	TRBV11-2	CASSLSQGTEAFF
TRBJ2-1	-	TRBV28	CASSASGYNEQFF
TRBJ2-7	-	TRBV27	CASREGGAVSYEQYF
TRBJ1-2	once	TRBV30	CAWSVVAGGRYGYTF
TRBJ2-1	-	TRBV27	CASSLQVTYNEQFF
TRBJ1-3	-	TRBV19	CASSISPGPSGNTIYF
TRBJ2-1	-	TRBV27	CASRLSRGLSYNEQFF
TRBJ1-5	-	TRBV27	CASAGGPMGNQPQHF
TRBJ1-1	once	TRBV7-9	CASSFQGAVTEAFF
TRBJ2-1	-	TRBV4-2	CASSQANKRDEQFF
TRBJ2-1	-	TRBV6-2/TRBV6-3	CASSYLGQYNEQFF
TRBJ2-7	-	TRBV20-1	CSASQSTGYGFEQYF
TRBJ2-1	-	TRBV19	CASSQSSYNEQFF
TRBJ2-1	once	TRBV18	CASSPRTAPRGNEQFF
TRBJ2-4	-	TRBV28	CASSRDSLAKNIQYF
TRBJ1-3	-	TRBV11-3	CASSLPGGGSSGNTIYF
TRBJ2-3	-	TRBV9	CASSVEGQGASPSSADTQYF
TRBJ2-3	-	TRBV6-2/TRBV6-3	CASSHGGDTQYF
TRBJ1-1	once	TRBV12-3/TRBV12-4	CASSPGGAEAFF
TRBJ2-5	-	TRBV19	CASNFGDFQETQYF
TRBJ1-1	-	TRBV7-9	CASSLIREAAFF
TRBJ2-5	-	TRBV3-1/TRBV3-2	CASSQTLAGGQETQYF
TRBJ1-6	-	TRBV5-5	CASSWTQGVNSPLHF
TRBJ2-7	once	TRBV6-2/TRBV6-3	CASSQGQGLEQYF
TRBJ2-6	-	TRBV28	CASSHEGAGANVLTF
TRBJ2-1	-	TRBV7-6	CASSPDRGQGNEQFF
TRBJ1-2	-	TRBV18	CASSPPGSSHWGYTF
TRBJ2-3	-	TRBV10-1	CASSESEGSDTQYF
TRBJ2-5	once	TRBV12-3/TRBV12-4	CASRSRPGFEYF
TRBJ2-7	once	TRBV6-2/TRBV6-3	CASSYRAVYEQYF
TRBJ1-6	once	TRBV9	CASSVASRQVESPLHF
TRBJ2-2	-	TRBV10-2	CASKSSGEIYTGELFF
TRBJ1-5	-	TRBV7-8	CASSPAGRASQPQHF
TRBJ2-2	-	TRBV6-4	CASSVMGQGFTGELFF
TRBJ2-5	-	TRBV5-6	CASSHRVATQYF
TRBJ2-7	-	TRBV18	CASWAGVGSYEQYF
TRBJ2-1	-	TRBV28	CASSTSGRARNEQFF
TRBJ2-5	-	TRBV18	CASSPPSAGARETQYF
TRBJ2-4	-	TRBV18	CASSPWTGQNIQYF